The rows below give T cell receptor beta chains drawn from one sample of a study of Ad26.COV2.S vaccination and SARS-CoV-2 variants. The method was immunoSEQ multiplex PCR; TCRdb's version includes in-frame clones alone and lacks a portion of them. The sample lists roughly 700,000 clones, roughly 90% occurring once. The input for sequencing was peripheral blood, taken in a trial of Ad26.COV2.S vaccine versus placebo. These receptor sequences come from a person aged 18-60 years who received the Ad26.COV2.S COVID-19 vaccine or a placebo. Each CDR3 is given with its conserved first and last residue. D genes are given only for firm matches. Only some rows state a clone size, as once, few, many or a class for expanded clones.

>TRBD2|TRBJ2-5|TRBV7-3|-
TGTGCCAGCAGCTTACTAGCGGGGGTGTTAAGGACCCAGTACTTC
CASSLLAGVLRTQYF
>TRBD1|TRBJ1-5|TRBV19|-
TGTGCCAGTAATGACAGGGGGTTTCATCAGCCCCAGCATTTT
CASNDRGFHQPQHF
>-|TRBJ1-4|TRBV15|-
TGTGCCACCAGCAGAGATCCCTCTGGGAATGAAAAACTGTTTTTT
CATSRDPSGNEKLFF
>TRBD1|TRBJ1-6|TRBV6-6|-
TGTGCCGGAAGGGACAGGAGCTCCTATAATTCACCCCTCCACTTT
CAGRDRSSYNSPLHF
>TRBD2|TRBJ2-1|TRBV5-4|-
TGTGCCAGCAGCACGACTAGCGGTGAGCAGTTCTTC
CASSTTSGEQFF
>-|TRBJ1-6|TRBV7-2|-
TGTGCCAGCAGCCCAGAGGCTCGTAATTCACCCCTCCACTTT
CASSPEARNSPLHF
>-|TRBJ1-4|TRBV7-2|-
TGTGCCAGCAGCTGGGGTCCGCTTACAACTAATGAAAAACTGTTTTTT
CASSWGPLTTNEKLFF
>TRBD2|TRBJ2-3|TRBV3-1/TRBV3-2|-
TGTGCCAGCAGCGTAAATCCGGGACTAGCGGGGGGGCAGGGGAGCACAGATACGCAGTATTTT
CASSVNPGLAGGQGSTDTQYF
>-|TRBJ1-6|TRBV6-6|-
TGTGCCAGCAGTCAGGCAGGGGTGAATTCACCCCTCCACTTT
CASSQAGVNSPLHF
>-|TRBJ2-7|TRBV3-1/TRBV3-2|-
TGTGCCAGCAGCCAAGAGGGTTGGGCCTACGAGCAGTACTTC
CASSQEGWAYEQYF
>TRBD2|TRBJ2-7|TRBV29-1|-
TGCAGCGTGGTAGTGTCTAGCGGGGACTACGAGCAGTACTTC
CSVVVSSGDYEQYF
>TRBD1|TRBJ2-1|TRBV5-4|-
TGTGCCAGCAGCCTTCCGGGACAGGCCTACAATGAGCAGTTCTTC
CASSLPGQAYNEQFF
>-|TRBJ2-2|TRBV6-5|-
TGTGCCAGCAGACCCAGGGACACCGGGGAGCTGTTTTTT
CASRPRDTGELFF
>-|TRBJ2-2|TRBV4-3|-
TGCGCCAGCAGCCTAGTAGCAGATCGAAGGACCGGGGAGCTGTTTTTT
CASSLVADRRTGELFF
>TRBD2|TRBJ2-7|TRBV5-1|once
TGCGCCACTGGCTGGGGAGGGCCGTCCGAGCAGTACTTC
CATGWGGPSEQYF
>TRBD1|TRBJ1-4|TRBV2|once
TGTGCCAGCAGTTCCGGGACAGGGGAGGAAAAACTGTTTTTT
CASSSGTGEEKLFF
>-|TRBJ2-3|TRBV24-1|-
TGTGCCACCAGTGATTTGAAGGGATTTAGCACAGATACGCAGTATTTT
CATSDLKGFSTDTQYF